This T cell receptor beta chain was identified during a study of OX40 agonist ivuxolimab in advanced cancers. Overall study context: Administration of intravenous ivuxolimab to patients occurred every 2 weeks at 0.01 to 10 mg/kg. Averaging around 60 years in age, with a range of roughly 20 to 90, the cohort was approximately 83% male.

This CDR3 is 20 amino acids long. V dropped 0 bases and J dropped 2; count of bases not matched to a gene: 16. In germline, CDR1 is LNHNV, CDR2 YYDKDF (reference sequence). The cohort excluded patients with autoimmune disease history or systemic immunosuppression. Sampled blood was obtained at baseline, cycle 4 day 1, and cycle 7 day 1. Produced via immunoSEQ multiplex PCR; TCRdb's table is partial and in-frame only. Among some 60,000 clones listed, over 80% were seen once. The source was CD4+ or CD8+ T cells sorted from blood, collected in a trial of the OX40 agonist ivuxolimab. This TCR derives from an adult with an advanced solid tumor such as melanoma, head and neck, liver or kidney cancer. This chain connects TRBV15 to TRBJ2-5; TRBD1 matches 9 bases. The CDR3 nucleotides are TGTGCCACCAGCAGAGATAACCGCGGGACAGGGAAGGAAGGGCAAGAGACCCAGTACTTC. This encodes CATSRDNRGTGKEGQETQYF.